These 23 T cell receptor beta chains were all obtained from the same sample, sequenced in a study of T cell changes during pregnancy in multiple sclerosis. The method was immunoSEQ multiplex PCR; TCRdb's version includes in-frame clones alone and lacks a portion of them. Here the sample spans 35,000 to 55,000 clones, 85% to 95% being singletons. Sequencing used peripheral blood. These receptors were obtained from a female donor with multiple sclerosis, enrolled in a pregnancy study.

The V and J genes are TRBV7-2 and TRBJ2-5; 7 bases are shared with TRBD1. This CDR3 has 15 residues. The germline CDR1 and CDR2 sequences are SGHTA and FQGNSA. Trimming cost V 1 base and J 4 bases; bases outside gene matches: 6. The CDR3 DNA reads as TGTGCCAGCAGCTTAGAGGCCAGGGGGTTAGAGACCCAGTACTTC. This gives the protein CASSLEARGLETQYF. Full variable domain (rest looked up from reference TRBV7-2 and TRBJ2-5): GAGVSQSPSNKVTEKGKDVELRCDPISGHTALYWYRQSLGQGLEFLIYFQGNSAPDKSGLPSDRFSAERTGGSVSTLTIQRTQQEDSAVYLCASSLEARGLETQYFGPGTRLLVL.

This sequence joins TRBV4-1 and TRBJ2-3; D is undetermined. CDR3 length equals 17 residues. V was shortened by 1 base and J by 0 bases, with 14 bases between the two germline ends. Germline loops: CDR1 MGHRA, CDR2 YSYEKL. CDR3 region: CASSQVDQASSTDTQYF. CDR3 nucleotide sequence: TGCGCCAGCAGCCAAGTTGATCAGGCTTCTAGCACAGATACGCAGTATTTT.

This chain uses TRBV4-2 with TRBJ2-1, with D perhaps matching TRBD2 (5 bases). Germline lookup yields CDR1 LGHNA and CDR2 YNFKEQ. This CDR3 spans 18 amino acids. Trimming cost V 5 bases and J 10 bases, with 30 bases left between them. The CDR3 sequence: CASSFGPPLGGYVKEQFF. Written as DNA, the CDR3 is TGTGCCAGCAGCTTTGGACCCCCTCTTGGCGGGTACGTTAAAGAGCAGTTCTTC.

This clone was counted a few times. The chain uses TRBV5-6 and TRBJ2-7, with D perhaps matching TRBD2 (6 bases). Between the trimmed V and J ends, which lost 4 bases and 6 bases, there was a span of 17 bases. Germline V gives CDR1 SGHDT, CDR2 YYEEEE. The CDR3 is made up of 14 amino acids. The CDR3 coding sequence is TGTGCCAGCAGCCTAGGGACCGGGGGACTCGAGCAGTACTTC. Protein: CASSLGTGGLEQYF.

The genes are TRBV19 and TRBJ2-5; 10 bases align to TRBD1. Looked up from germline, CDR1 is LNHDA and CDR2 is SQIVND (reference sequence). The CDR3 sequence is 14 residues long. The V and J ends lost 5 bases and 5 bases, in that order; junction bases with no gene match: 5. The CDR3: CASSETGGTETQYF. In nucleotides, the CDR3 is TGTGCCAGTAGTGAGACAGGGGGCACGGAGACCCAGTACTTC. Together with reference TRBV19 and TRBJ2-5, the CDR3 gives the full variable domain: DGGITQSPKYLFRKEGQNVTLSCEQNLNHDAMYWYRQDPGQGLRLIYYSQIVNDFQKGDIAEGYSVSREKKESFPLTVTSAQKNPTAFYLCASSETGGTETQYFGPGTRLLVL.

This chain links TRBV28 with TRBJ2-3; 13 bases fit TRBD2. After removal of 3 bases from V and 0 bases from J, the junction contained 9 bases not matched to a gene. CDR1 is MDHEN and CDR2 is SYDVKM in the germline V gene. This CDR3 is 19 amino acids long. The CDR3 DNA reads as TGTGCCAGCAGTTTCGGGACAGGGACTAGCGGGATTAGCACAGATACGCAGTATTTT. Its protein is CASSFGTGTSGISTDTQYF.

This chain connects TRBV15 to TRBJ2-3; D unclear. The CDR3 length is 18 residues. Germline V CDR1 and CDR2: LNHNV, YYDKDF (reference sequence). The ends were cut back, 0 bases at V and 2 bases at J, with 18 bases in the middle. The CDR3 protein is CATSREFYLNRPTDTQYF. For the CDR3, the DNA is TGTGCCACCAGCAGAGAATTCTATCTTAACCGACCCACAGATACGCAGTATTTT. The full variable domain, completed using reference TRBV15 and TRBJ2-3, is DAMVIQNPRYQVTQFGKPVTLSCSQTLNHNVMYWYQQKSSQAPKLLFHYYDKDFNNEADTPDNFQSRRPNTSFCFLDIRSPGLGDTAMYLCATSREFYLNRPTDTQYFGPGTRLTVL.

The chain uses TRBV7-3 and TRBJ2-7; 9 bases agree with TRBD2. Germline trimming cut 3 bases from V and 5 bases from J; bases unmatched to any gene: 14. CDR1 and CDR2 from the germline V gene are SGHTA and FQGTGA. The CDR3 covers 17 residues. CDR3 region: CASSLTHSAGGDDEQYF. Written as DNA, the CDR3 is TGTGCCAGCAGCTTGACGCATTCGGCGGGAGGGGACGACGAGCAGTACTTC.

The table lists this clone with a few counts. Here the CDR3 DNA reads TGTGCCATCAGTTCCGGGACAGGGGCCTTGGAGCAGTACTTC. Translated: CAISSGTGALEQYF. The chain combines TRBV10-3 with TRBJ2-7, with 10 bases matching TRBD1. There are 14 residues in the CDR3. After removal of 5 bases from V and 7 bases from J, the junction contained 8 bases not matched to a gene. In germline, CDR1 is ENHRY, CDR2 SYGVKD.

The chain links TRBV7-9 to TRBJ2-7; TRBD2 matches at 7 bases. Losses at the gene ends were 11 bases for V and 3 bases for J; bases not matched to a gene: 10. This CDR3 has 13 residues. Germline values: CDR1 SEHNR, CDR2 FQNEAQ (reference sequence). CDR3 DNA sequence: TGTGCCGCGGGTGGACTAGGCCACTACGAGCAGTACTTC. It codes for CAAGGLGHYEQYF.

The V and J genes are TRBV19 and TRBJ2-7; a weak D match, TRBD1 (5 bases). CDR1 and CDR2 (germline): LNHDA, SQIVND (reference sequence). Trimming left V 0 bases short and J 0 bases short, with 15 bases between. The length of the CDR3 is 17 residues. The CDR3 loop reads CASSIDLNRSYSYEQYF. In DNA form, the CDR3 reads TGTGCCAGTAGTATAGATCTGAACAGGTCGTACTCCTACGAGCAGTACTTC.

In its sample, this clone was seen once. The chain combines TRBV2 with TRBJ1-5; a weak D match, TRBD1 (5 bases). The V gene's germline CDR1 is SNHLY and CDR2 FYNNEI. This CDR3 is 15 amino acids long. V was clipped by 4 bases and J by 5 bases, with 15 bases between them. CDR3 sequence: CASSVLKGWDQPQHF. The DNA for the CDR3 is TGTGCCAGCAGTGTACTAAAGGGGTGGGATCAGCCCCAGCATTTT.

V gene TRBV19 combines with J gene TRBJ2-1; 11 nucleotides align to TRBD2. The CDR3 length is 18 residues. Germline CDR1 is LNHDA and CDR2 is SQIVND (reference sequence). V lost 4 bases, J lost 8 bases, and 16 bases stayed unmatched. The CDR3 DNA sequence: TGTGCCAGTAGTAGCGGCACTACCCTAGCGGGAGGCCATGATGAGCAGTTCTTC. This translates into CASSSGTTLAGGHDEQFF. The full variable domain, with the rest looked up from reference TRBV19 and TRBJ2-1, is DGGITQSPKYLFRKEGQNVTLSCEQNLNHDAMYWYRQDPGQGLRLIYYSQIVNDFQKGDIAEGYSVSREKKESFPLTVTSAQKNPTAFYLCASSSGTTLAGGHDEQFFGPGTRLTVL.

The rearrangement links TRBV28 to TRBJ1-1, with 9 positions matching TRBD1. CDR1 MDHEN and CDR2 SYDVKM come from the germline V gene. V was clipped by 5 bases and J by 5 bases; unmatched bases: 3. The CDR3 loop spans 13 amino acids. The CDR3 loop is CASSMTGGTEAFF. CDR3 DNA sequence: TGTGCCAGCAGTATGACAGGGGGTACTGAAGCTTTCTTT.

The rearrangement joins TRBV6-1 to TRBJ2-7, with TRBD1 as a possible D gene (7 bases). Germline assignment: CDR1 MNHNS and CDR2 SASEGT. The V end was cut by 2 bases, the J end by 5 bases, with 16 bases between. This CDR3 contains 15 residues. CDR3 sequence reads: CASSERGQGVDEQYF. The CDR3 DNA reads TGTGCCAGCAGTGAACGGGGGCAGGGGGTAGACGAGCAGTACTTC.

As DNA, the CDR3 is TGTGCCAGCAGCTCCGGCTACGAGCAGTACTTC. This sequence encodes CASSSGYEQYF. The V call is TRBV11-2, the J call TRBJ2-7; no firm D call. CDR1 and CDR2 (germline): SGHAT, FQNNGV. With 4 bases removed from V and 3 bases from J, the gap between germline ends came to 4 bases. This CDR3 spans 11 amino acids.

The chain is built from TRBV7-9 and TRBJ1-1; TRBD1 agrees at 11 bases. The CDR3 loop spans 14 amino acids. Germline loops: CDR1 SEHNR, CDR2 FQNEAQ (reference sequence). V gave up 3 bases and J gave up 4 bases; unmatched junction bases: 1. The CDR3 region has the DNA TGTGCCAGCAGCTTTGGGACAGGGGGCACTGAAGCTTTCTTT. Its protein is CASSFGTGGTEAFF.

The DNA for the CDR3 is TGTGCCAGTAGTATGGGACCGACCGGGACAGGGACGAATGAGCAGTTCTTC. Its translation: CASSMGPTGTGTNEQFF. The chain links TRBV19 to TRBJ2-1; TRBD1 aligns across 9 bases. The J segment lost 7 bases and the V segment lost 3 bases, leaving 13 bases of the junction unmatched. CDR3 length: 17 amino acids. Germline V gene sequence: CDR1 LNHDA, CDR2 SQIVND (reference sequence).

The chain links TRBV4-3 to TRBJ1-4, with 7 bases identical to TRBD1. The germline gives CDR1 LGHNA, CDR2 YSLEER. J gave up 5 bases and V 1 base, and 4 bases lay outside the gene matches. The length of the CDR3 is 15 residues. The DNA of the CDR3 is TGCGCCAGCAGCCAAGGGACAGGCCAGAATGAAAAACTGTTTTTT. It translates to CASSQGTGQNEKLFF.

The chain links TRBV19 to TRBJ2-7; D possibly corresponds to TRBD1 (7 bases). The CDR3 consists of 17 residues. The V and J ends lost 1 base and 2 bases respectively, with 18 bases between them. Germline CDR1 is LNHDA and CDR2 is SQIVND (reference sequence). The CDR3 nucleotides are TGTGCCAGTAGTATAGGCCGTATAGCAGGGGGGACCTACGAGCAGTACTTC. This codes for CASSIGRIAGGTYEQYF.

This rearrangement joins TRBV19 to TRBJ2-7; TRBD2 matches at 10 bases. Germline V lookup: CDR1 LNHDA, CDR2 SQIVND (reference sequence). V shed 4 bases, J shed 1 base, and the junction held 4 bases outside the gene matches. This CDR3 contains 15 residues. The CDR3 spells CASSTSGGPSYEQYF. In DNA, the CDR3 is TGTGCCAGTAGTACTAGCGGGGGTCCATCCTACGAGCAGTACTTC.

The V and J genes are TRBV11-1 and TRBJ2-7; possibly TRBD2 for D (5 bases). The V gene lost 5 bases and the J gene lost 3 bases, with 14 bases spanning the gap. The CDR3 is 14 residues long. Germline values: CDR1 SGHAT, CDR2 FQDESV (reference sequence). The CDR3 loop is CASSAQSGNYEQYF. CDR3 coding DNA: TGTGCCAGCAGCGCACAGAGCGGTAACTACGAGCAGTACTTC.

This clone occurred once. The chain couples TRBV2 to TRBJ1-1, with D uncertain. The V gene lost 6 bases and the J gene lost 5 bases, with 16 bases spanning the gap. The germline V gene encodes CDR1 SNHLY and CDR2 FYNNEI. The CDR3 consists of 14 residues. The CDR3 DNA follows: TGTGCCAGCAGACTCTCCCCGGGGTCTACTGAAGCTTTCTTT. Its protein product is CASRLSPGSTEAFF.